This T cell receptor (beta chain) stems from a study of T cells in Graves' hyperthyroidism and ophthalmopathy. Findings and limits, study-wide: Also found in blood were most expanded thyroid clonotypes above 0.001. It was a median approximately 7.1 months before onset that the model predicted ophthalmopathy.

Pregnant or lactating patients were excluded, as were those with uncontrolled infection or other autoimmune disease. The authors took PBMCs from over 8.5 ml fresh peripheral blood. In germline, CDR1 is LNHDA, CDR2 SQIVND (reference sequence). Trimming left V 1 base short and J 2 bases short, with 9 bases between. The CDR3 covers 14 residues. The CDR3 regions of TCR beta were amplified from RNA transcripts. With the HTBI primer set, the TCR CDR3 went through a first round of RT-PCR. TCRdb re-called the multiplex PCR reads through MiXCR, storing one row per CDR3 protein. Of a few hundred thousand distinct CDR3 sequences detected, around 15% appear once; the ten largest clones hold 30%. This clonotype was found many times. Its matching antigen is unknown.

The sequenced material came from blood. This TCR was recovered from a woman aged 50 to 60 with Graves' hyperthyroidism that later progressed to Graves' ophthalmopathy. The chain employs TRBV19 and TRBJ2-7, with no clear D. For the CDR3, the DNA is TGTGCCAGTAGTATAGGCCCAGCCACCTACGAGCAGTACTTC. Its protein product is CASSIGPATYEQYF.